These 27 T cell receptor beta chains originate from one sample sequenced in a study of T-cell reconstitution after alpha-beta-depleted transplantation in children. A TCRbeta library incorporating unique molecular identifiers was prepared. TCRdb fed the PCR reads into MiXCR, producing one record per CDR3 protein. Here the sample spans about 900,000 distinct CDR3 sequences, roughly 29% being singletons. The sample here was PBMCs, mostly from graft donor cells, taken 360 days after TCRalphabeta/CD19-depleted stem cell transplant. The receptors here all came from a boy under three years old who had a stem cell transplant for SCID, so the T cells may come from the graft donor.

The gene calls are TRBV6-1 and TRBJ2-1; 9 nucleotides line up with TRBD2. The trim removed 7 bases at V and 7 bases at J, leaving 11 bases unmatched. This CDR3 spans 15 amino acids. The germline gives CDR1 MNHNS, CDR2 SASEGT. The chain's CDR3 is CASTTAGGPRNEQFF. CDR3 nucleotide sequence: TGTGCCAGCACAACGGCGGGGGGGCCGCGAAATGAGCAGTTCTTC.

The chain is built from TRBV5-4 and TRBJ2-7; D gene ambiguous. CDR3 size: 14 residues. V lost 3 bases and J lost 1, with 11 bases in between. Germline-derived CDR1 and CDR2 are SGHNT and YYREEE (reference sequence). This CDR3 reads CASSSGHLSYEQYF. CDR3 nucleotides: TGTGCCAGCAGCTCGGGCCACCTATCCTACGAGCAGTACTTC.

The chain combines TRBV29-1 with TRBJ1-2; D may be TRBD1 (5 bases). This CDR3 is built from 17 residues. Trimming shortened V by 6 bases and J by 5 bases, and 28 bases separated the two germline ends. Germline V lookup: CDR1 SQVTM, CDR2 ANQGSEA. The CDR3 DNA reads TGCAGCGTCGATACTGTCCGGGACTCAAGATCGGGATATGGCTACACCTTC. It translates to CSVDTVRDSRSGYGYTF.

The rearrangement uses TRBV2 and TRBJ2-1; tentatively, D is TRBD1 or TRBD2 (6 bases each). The CDR3 length is 14 residues. Trimming pared 5 bases from V and 12 bases from J, leaving 20 bases between. Per germline, CDR1 SNHLY and CDR2 FYNNEI. Written as DNA, the CDR3 is TGTGCCAGCAGTACCCCGGGGGCCCCTAACCCGCAGTTCTTC. This encodes CASSTPGAPNPQFF.

This clonotype has a handful of counts. V usage is TRBV20-1 and J usage is TRBJ1-1; D might be TRBD1 (5 bases). Germline CDR1 DFQATT, CDR2 SNEGSKA (reference sequence). Trimming removed 5 bases from V and 0 bases from J, with 19 bases in between. The CDR3 is 16 amino acids. CDR3 bases: TGCAGTGCTCTTCACCCCAAGTGGGGGTTGAACACTGAAGCTTTCTTT. It encodes CSALHPKWGLNTEAFF.

This clonotype has more than one count but fewer than ten. The chain is built from TRBV6-1 and TRBJ1-2; a weak D match, TRBD1 (5 bases). In germline, CDR1 is MNHNS, CDR2 SASEGT. The CDR3 length is 14 residues. V lost 7 bases and J lost 3, with 15 bases in between. The CDR3 DNA is TGTGCCAGCACCCCGGGGGACCGGTACTATGGCTACACCTTC. This encodes CASTPGDRYYGYTF.

This clonotype occurred a few times. The rearrangement joins TRBV7-2 to TRBJ2-1; TRBD2 aligns across 7 bases. Germline CDR1 reads SGHTA; CDR2 reads FQGNSA. There are 17 residues in the CDR3. V trimming: 5 bases; J trimming: 3 bases; junction bases outside the gene matches: 13. In DNA form, the CDR3 reads TGTGCCAGCAGCCGGAATAGGGGAGCGGGGAACTACAATGAGCAGTTCTTC. Its protein product is CASSRNRGAGNYNEQFF.

The CDR3 nucleotides are TGCAGTGCTAGAGATCAACTAGCGGGAGGATATGAGCAGTTCTTC. Amino acids: CSARDQLAGGYEQFF. The chain employs TRBV20-1 and TRBJ2-1; 12 bases are shared with TRBD2. Per germline, CDR1 DFQATT and CDR2 SNEGSKA (reference sequence). After removal of 0 bases from V and 8 bases from J, the junction contained 5 bases not matched to a gene. The CDR3 covers 15 residues.

The table lists this clonotype with a count of one. The CDR3 is CASSPGTPRADTQYF. DNA for the CDR3: TGTGCCAGCAGCCCAGGGACTCCTAGGGCGGATACGCAGTATTTT. The chain links TRBV7-2 to TRBJ2-3; D may be TRBD2 (6 bases). This CDR3 has 15 amino acids. Germline V gives CDR1 SGHTA, CDR2 FQGNSA. The V end lost 5 bases, the J end lost 6 bases, and 18 bases lay between the germline ends. The full variable domain, completed using reference TRBV7-2 and TRBJ2-3, is GAGVSQSPSNKVTEKGKDVELRCDPISGHTALYWYRQSLGQGLEFLIYFQGNSAPDKSGLPSDRFSAERTGGSVSTLTIQRTQQEDSAVYLCASSPGTPRADTQYFGPGTRLTVL.

The DNA of the CDR3 is TGTGCCAGCAGTTTCTTGCTAGCGGGGGGCCTCACAGATACGCAGTATTTT. Encoded protein: CASSFLLAGGLTDTQYF. This chain uses TRBV12-3 or TRBV12-4 with TRBJ2-3, with 11 bases matching TRBD2. J was trimmed by 2 bases and V by 3 bases; bases with no gene match: 7. CDR3 size: 17 residues.

This clonotype was observed a handful of times. V is TRBV29-1 and J is TRBJ2-7; 11 nucleotides agree with TRBD2. CDR1 and CDR2 from the germline V gene are SQVTM and ANQGSEA. CDR3 size: 13 residues. V shed 8 bases, J shed 3 bases, and the junction held 6 bases outside the gene matches. The CDR3 spells CSPVLAGDYEQYF. In DNA, the CDR3 is TGCAGCCCAGTACTAGCGGGGGACTACGAGCAGTACTTC.

This clonotype was detected a few times. This sequence joins TRBV7-2 and TRBJ1-2; TRBD1 might be the D (5 bases). The CDR3 extends over 15 amino acids. Germline CDR1 is SGHTA and CDR2 is FQGNSA. V was clipped by 5 bases and J by 5 bases, with 18 bases between them. The CDR3, as DNA: TGTGCCAGCAGCCCAACGGGACCGCTCGGATATGGCTACACCTTC. It encodes CASSPTGPLGYGYTF.

In its sample, this clonotype was seen a few times. V is TRBV6-5 and J is TRBJ2-2, with 8 bases matching TRBD1. The junction had 7 bases not matched to a gene; V was cut back by 8 bases and J by 2 bases. The CDR3 sequence is 15 residues long. CDR1 is MNHEY and CDR2 is SVGAGI in the germline V gene. CDR3 amino acids: CASRWDRINTGELFF. DNA for the CDR3: TGTGCCAGCCGTTGGGACAGGATAAACACCGGGGAGCTGTTTTTT.

This clonotype was counted between two and nine times. V is TRBV4-1 and J is TRBJ2-1; D gene unclear. This CDR3 region has 12 residues. The V end was cut by 3 bases, the J end by 4 bases, with 4 bases between. CDR1 and CDR2 (germline): MGHRA, YSYEKL. CDR3 bases: TGCGCCAGCAGCCATCGATACAATGAGCAGTTCTTC. Translating it yields CASSHRYNEQFF.

The chain recombines TRBV4-3 with TRBJ1-1, with TRBD1 matching 8 bases. The V and J ends lost 3 bases and 3 bases, in that order; junction bases with no gene match: 9. The CDR3 runs to 16 residues. CDR1 is LGHNA and CDR2 is YSLEER in the germline V gene. DNA of the CDR3: TGCGCCAGCAGCCACCTCTGGACAGGGAGGGACACTGAAGCTTTCTTT. Its translation is CASSHLWTGRDTEAFF.

This clonotype was found a few times. The CDR3 loop reads CSARPYRNSYEQYF. CDR3 bases: TGCAGTGCTAGACCCTACAGGAACTCCTACGAGCAGTACTTC. The chain employs TRBV20-1 and TRBJ2-7; maybe TRBD1 (5 bases). V was trimmed by 2 bases and J by 0 bases, leaving 11 bases between them. CDR1 is DFQATT and CDR2 is SNEGSKA in the germline V gene (reference sequence). The CDR3 contains 14 residues.

This clonotype was seen more than once but under ten times. The CDR3 region has the DNA TGTGCCAGCACTCCGCGACTTACTGAAGCTTTCTTT. Protein: CASTPRLTEAFF. The chain couples TRBV12-3 or TRBV12-4 to TRBJ1-1; D remains ambiguous. The V end was cut by 7 bases, the J end by 5 bases, with 11 bases between. The CDR3 has 12 amino acids.

The table lists this clonotype with a few counts. The chain uses TRBV6-2 or TRBV6-3 and TRBJ1-1; D possibly corresponds to TRBD1 (6 bases). V lost 5 bases and J 5 bases, leaving 12 bases between the germline ends. This CDR3 contains 13 residues. The germline V gene has CDR1 MNHEY and CDR2 SVGEGT. CDR3 nucleotide sequence: TGTGCCAGCAGTCCCCGGACAGTTACTGAAGCTTTCTTT. Translation: CASSPRTVTEAFF.

This clonotype was observed a handful of times. The chain is built from TRBV20-1 and TRBJ2-3; TRBD2 aligns across 7 bases. This CDR3 contains 13 residues. V was clipped by 6 bases and J by 4 bases; unmatched bases: 7. Per the germline V gene, CDR1 is DFQATT and CDR2 is SNEGSKA (reference sequence). The CDR3 region has the DNA TGCAGTGCCCAGCGGGGTTTTGCAGATACGCAGTATTTT. Translated: CSAQRGFADTQYF.

This rearrangement joins TRBV11-1 to TRBJ2-1; no firm D call. The CDR3 loop spans 18 amino acids. V was clipped by 5 bases and J by 0 bases, with 20 bases between them. CDR1 is SGHAT, CDR2 FQDESV, per germline (reference sequence). The CDR3 nucleotides are TGTGCCAGCAGCCATTCTAGAAAGAGGCTGATCTCCTACAATGAGCAGTTCTTC. This sequence encodes CASSHSRKRLISYNEQFF.

CDR3 nucleotides: TGTGCCAGCAGTGAAATAAGACAGGCTCCTCGAAGCTCCTATAATTCACCCCTCCACTTT. It yields the protein CASSEIRQAPRSSYNSPLHF. V is TRBV25-1 and J is TRBJ1-6; D possibly corresponds to TRBD1 (6 bases). The CDR3 loop spans 20 amino acids. V was trimmed by 2 bases and J by 0 bases, leaving 20 bases between them. The germline CDR1 and CDR2 sequences are MGHDK and SYGVNS.

The chain carries TRBV2 and TRBJ1-2, with D unclear. The CDR3 length is 11 residues. CDR1 SNHLY and CDR2 FYNNEI come from the germline V gene. The ends were cut back, 10 bases at V and 8 bases at J, with 14 bases in the middle. The CDR3 loop is CATTYRVGYTF. CDR3 DNA sequence: TGTGCCACCACTTACAGAGTCGGCTACACCTTC.

This clonotype was detected a few times. This chain connects TRBV4-3 to TRBJ2-1; D tentatively fits TRBD1 or TRBD2 (5 bases each). This CDR3 comprises 15 residues. V lost 0 bases to trimming and J lost 5 bases, with 11 bases between them. Germline CDR1 LGHNA, CDR2 YSLEER. The CDR3 loop is CASSQDKGRDNEQFF. CDR3 nucleotide sequence: TGCGCCAGCAGCCAAGATAAGGGACGAGACAATGAGCAGTTCTTC.

The table lists this clonotype with a few counts. The chain joins TRBV5-6 to TRBJ1-4, with D possibly TRBD1 on 5 matching bases. The CDR3 totals 13 residues. The ends were cut back, 3 bases at V and 8 bases at J, with 11 bases in the middle. Germline V gene data show CDR1 as SGHDT and CDR2 as YYEEEE. CDR3 sequence (DNA): TGTGCCAGCAGCTCGGGACGATCCGAAAAACTGTTTTTT. As protein: CASSSGRSEKLFF.

The chain recombines TRBV20-1 with TRBJ1-4, with 9 bases that match TRBD1. CDR1 DFQATT and CDR2 SNEGSKA come from the germline V gene (reference sequence). CDR3 size: 14 residues. The V and J ends lost 3 bases and 4 bases, in that order; junction bases with no gene match: 3. For the CDR3, the DNA is TGCAGTGCTAGCCCGACAGGGGGTAATGAAAAACTGTTTTTT. Its translation: CSASPTGGNEKLFF.

In this sample, this clonotype turned up a few times. CDR3 nucleotides: TGCAGTGCTAGAGATCCAGCACTTCCCGACACAGATACGCAGTATTTT. Translating it yields CSARDPALPDTDTQYF. The rearrangement links TRBV20-1 to TRBJ2-3; D not resolved. Trimming cost V 0 bases and J 2 bases, with 15 bases left between them. The V gene's germline CDR1 is DFQATT and CDR2 SNEGSKA (reference sequence). This CDR3 has 16 amino acids.

The chain combines TRBV9 with TRBJ2-3; the D is unclear. Between the trimmed V and J ends, which lost 7 bases and 2 bases, there was a span of 11 bases. This CDR3 comprises 13 residues. The V gene's germline CDR1 is SGDLS and CDR2 YYNGEE. Written as DNA, the CDR3 is TGTGCCAGCGGAGCCGCGACCACAGATACGCAGTATTTT. Residues: CASGAATTDTQYF. Supplemented by reference TRBV9 and TRBJ2-3, the full variable domain reads DSGVTQTPKHLITATGQRVTLRCSPRSGDLSVYWYQQSLDQGLQFLIQYYNGEERAKGNILERFSAQQFPDLHSELNLSSLELGDSALYFCASGAATTDTQYFGPGTRLTVL.